The next 30 T cell receptor beta chains were all read from a single sample in a study of blood T cells in healthy people across ages. Through a sample-barcoded 5' primer and a J-beta primer mix, a second PCR was run for roughly 6 to 12 cycles. TCRdb redid the calling of the 5' RACE reads with MiXCR, one entry per CDR3 protein. Of roughly 1,500,000 distinct CDR3 sequences in the sample, almost 35% were seen once. The sample consisted of blood. Every receptor here comes from a woman aged 30 to 39 in good health.

The V and J genes are TRBV20-1 and TRBJ1-1, with 7 bases matching TRBD1. Germline CDR1 and CDR2: DFQATT and SNEGSKA (reference sequence). This CDR3 spans 13 amino acids. V trimming: 2 bases; J trimming: 5 bases; junction bases outside the gene matches: 5. This CDR3 reads CSARWGQRTEAFF. In DNA form, the CDR3 reads TGCAGTGCTAGATGGGGACAGCGGACTGAAGCTTTCTTT.

This clonotype has just one count. CDR3 bases: TGTGCCAGCAGCGTAGCAGGAACGGGAGGGTCTCTCGAGCAGTACTTC. Its translation is CASSVAGTGGSLEQYF. V usage is TRBV9 and J usage is TRBJ2-7; TRBD2 matches at 8 bases. Looked up from germline, CDR1 is SGDLS and CDR2 is YYNGEE. This CDR3 is 16 amino acids long. V lost 0 bases and J lost 6; bases outside the gene matches: 11.

J is TRBJ1-5 and V is TRBV18; D is unclear. The germline V gene has CDR1 KGHSH and CDR2 LQKENI. Trimming pared 3 bases from V and 7 bases from J, leaving 10 bases between. The CDR3 sequence is 13 residues long. Here the CDR3 reads CASSPTQEQPQHF. Here the CDR3 DNA reads TGTGCCAGCTCACCGACCCAAGAACAGCCCCAGCATTTT.

Remarks on this clonotype: The junction departs from germline at one end; a sequencing error may be responsible. V and J are TRBV28 and TRBJ2-2; tentative D call: TRBD2 (6 bases). This CDR3 contains 11 residues. Per the germline V gene, CDR1 is MDHEN and CDR2 is SYDVKM. This CDR3 reads CASSRDGGLFF. CDR3 sequence (DNA): TGTGCCAGCAGTAGGGACGGGGGGCTGTTTTTT.

V is TRBV30 and J is TRBJ1-1; 7 nucleotides line up with TRBD1. Germline CDR1 and CDR2: GTSNPN and SVGIG (reference sequence). This CDR3 has 12 residues. Trimming cost V 2 bases and J 5 bases; bases outside gene matches: 2. CDR3 sequence reads: CAWSPGGTEAFF. The DNA for the CDR3 is TGTGCCTGGAGTCCAGGGGGGACTGAAGCTTTCTTT.

The J gene is TRBJ2-7, the V gene TRBV20-1, with D possibly TRBD1 on 6 matching bases. Germline CDR1 and CDR2: DFQATT and SNEGSKA (reference sequence). This CDR3 is 14 amino acids long. V gave up 5 bases and J gave up 6 bases, with 20 bases separating them. The CDR3 sequence is CSAVWDTIRPEQYF. CDR3 coding DNA: TGCAGTGCTGTCTGGGACACCATACGGCCCGAGCAGTACTTC.

This chain uses TRBV7-8 with TRBJ1-1, with TRBD1 matching 9 bases. Germline V gene data show CDR1 as SGHVS and CDR2 as FQNEAQ. The CDR3 is 13 residues long. The J segment lost 11 bases and the V segment lost 4 bases, leaving 8 bases of the junction unmatched. In DNA form, the CDR3 reads TGTGCCAGCAGCTCTGGACAGGGGAGGATGGCTTTCTTT. Its protein is CASSSGQGRMAFF.

Concerning this clonotype: The conserved phenylalanine or tryptophan is not found at the CDR3 terminus, so this likely reflects a read error. The chain has TRBV29-1 and TRBJ1-5, with 8 bases fitting TRBD1. The CDR3 consists of 14 residues. Unmatched junction bases numbered 2, after V lost 4 bases and J lost 0 bases. Germline loops: CDR1 SQVTM, CDR2 ANQGSEA. The CDR3 nucleotides read TGCAGCGTTGGGACAGGGTATAGCAATCAGCCCCAGCATTGT. It specifies CSVGTGYSNQPQHC.

There are a few counts of this clonotype. The genes are TRBV25-1 and TRBJ2-7; maybe TRBD2 (6 bases). The length of the CDR3 is 15 residues. The V end lost 0 bases, the J end lost 5 bases, and 14 bases lay between the germline ends. CDR1 is MGHDK, CDR2 SYGVNS, per germline. CDR3 nucleotides: TGTGCCAGCAGTGAATATAAGGAGGGGAACGACGAGCAGTACTTC. This codes for CASSEYKEGNDEQYF.

The chain's CDR3 is CSASRSLGGTDTQYF. The CDR3 nucleotides are TGCAGTGCGTCCCGGAGTTTGGGGGGCACAGATACGCAGTATTTT. The chain joins TRBV20-1 to TRBJ2-3; perhaps D is TRBD1 or TRBD2 (5 bases each). The CDR3 runs to 15 residues. V was pared by 6 bases and J by 1 base, with 17 bases between. The germline V gene encodes CDR1 DFQATT and CDR2 SNEGSKA (reference sequence).

The genes are TRBV10-3 and TRBJ2-7; a possible D gene is TRBD1 (6 bases). This CDR3 has 14 residues. V lost 6 bases, J lost 0 bases, and 12 bases lay in between. CDR1 and CDR2 (germline): ENHRY, SYGVKD. The chain's CDR3 is CAIRDSLTSYEQYF. CDR3 in DNA: TGTGCCATCAGGGACAGTCTGACCTCCTACGAGCAGTACTTC.

This clonotype was counted ten times or more. The rearrangement joins TRBV12-3 or TRBV12-4 to TRBJ2-7; D is undetermined. The CDR3 totals 13 residues. Trimming cost V 2 bases and J 3 bases, with 8 bases left between them. The DNA for the CDR3 is TGTGCCAGCAGTTTATCGCCTCTCTACGAGCAGTACTTC. This encodes CASSLSPLYEQYF.

The rearrangement joins TRBV20-1 to TRBJ2-3, with 10 positions matching TRBD2. Trimming at V came to 1 base and at J to 4 bases, leaving 8 bases not matched to a gene. CDR1 is DFQATT, CDR2 SNEGSKA, per germline (reference sequence). The CDR3 consists of 16 residues. CDR3 DNA: TGCAGTGCTAGAGTCTCTAGCGGGAGCGTCTCAGATACGCAGTATTTT. Amino acids: CSARVSSGSVSDTQYF.

This clonotype was counted between two and nine times. The V and J genes are TRBV12-3 or TRBV12-4 and TRBJ1-2; unclear D gene. Trimming removed 9 bases from V and 4 bases from J, with 15 bases in between. The CDR3 is 13 residues long. The chain's CDR3 is CASTPGSFYGYTF. The CDR3 region has the DNA TGTGCCAGTACTCCCGGATCTTTCTATGGCTACACCTTC.

The table lists this clonotype with a few counts. The chain carries TRBV15 and TRBJ1-2; D is possibly TRBD1 (6 bases). Germline loops: CDR1 LNHNV, CDR2 YYDKDF (reference sequence). This CDR3 is 14 amino acids long. Trimming removed 5 bases from V and 7 bases from J, with 17 bases in between. In DNA, the CDR3 is TGTGCCACCAGCTCCCGACAGGATCAGCGTGGCTACACCTTC. This translates into CATSSRQDQRGYTF.

This clonotype was detected only a few times. The rearrangement joins TRBV20-1 to TRBJ2-1; D remains ambiguous. The CDR3 has 13 amino acids. The germline CDR1 and CDR2 sequences are DFQATT and SNEGSKA (reference sequence). CDR3 nucleotides: TGCAGCTTTGGCCTAATCTCCTACAATGAGCAGTTCTTC. Its protein is CSFGLISYNEQFF.

This clonotype has only a few counts. This sequence joins TRBV11-2 and TRBJ2-1; 8 nucleotides align to TRBD2. This CDR3 has 17 residues. From germline, CDR1 is SGHAT and CDR2 FQNNGV. The V and J ends lost 2 bases and 0 bases, in that order; junction bases with no gene match: 6. CDR3 sequence reads: CASSLTGGTSSYNEQFF. CDR3 bases: TGTGCCAGCAGCTTAACCGGCGGGACTAGCTCCTACAATGAGCAGTTCTTC. Drawing the rest from reference TRBV11-2 and TRBJ2-1, the complete variable domain is EAGVAQSPRYKIIEKRQSVAFWCNPISGHATLYWYQQILGQGPKLLIQFQNNGVVDDSQLPKDRFSAERLKGVDSTLKIQPAKLEDSAVYLCASSLTGGTSSYNEQFFGPGTRLTVL.

The chain has TRBV5-1 and TRBJ1-1; TRBD1 matches 9 bases. The J segment lost 7 bases and the V segment lost 4 bases, leaving 5 bases of the junction unmatched. The CDR3 runs 13 residues. CDR1 and CDR2 (germline): SGHRS, YFSETQ. CDR3 nucleotides: TGCGCCAGCAGCCCAGACAGGGGGAATGAAGCTTTCTTT. Amino acids: CASSPDRGNEAFF.

The table lists this clonotype with many counts. This sequence joins TRBV6-5 and TRBJ1-2, with 7 bases that match TRBD1. The CDR3 is made up of 15 amino acids. CDR1 is MNHEY, CDR2 SVGAGI, per germline. With V trimmed by 4 bases and J by 4 bases, 9 bases remained unmatched. The CDR3 DNA is TGTGCCAGCAGTTCCCAGACCGGGACAGCCTATGGCTACACCTTC. It yields the protein CASSSQTGTAYGYTF.

The V and J genes are TRBV30 and TRBJ2-7; 9 bases line up with TRBD1. V shed 2 bases and J 2 bases; nucleotides not matched to a gene: 1. This CDR3 has 13 amino acids. The germline gives CDR1 GTSNPN, CDR2 SVGIG (reference sequence). CDR3 residues: CAWSWDRAYEQYF. CDR3 in DNA: TGTGCCTGGAGTTGGGACAGGGCCTACGAGCAGTACTTC.

The chain couples TRBV2 to TRBJ2-7; D is ambiguous. The V end lost 2 bases, the J end lost 0 bases, and 8 bases lay between the germline ends. The germline gives CDR1 SNHLY, CDR2 FYNNEI. The CDR3 totals 14 residues. The CDR3 DNA sequence: TGTGCCAGCAGTGAAAAGCGCCCCTCCTACGAGCAGTACTTC. Translation gives CASSEKRPSYEQYF.

CDR3: CASSLDAYNESPYNEQFF. The CDR3 coding sequence is TGTGCCAGCAGCTTAGACGCTTACAATGAGTCCCCCTACAATGAGCAGTTCTTC. V and J are TRBV7-9 and TRBJ2-1; D not resolved. Trimming stripped 1 base from V and 2 bases from J, with 18 bases between. Germline loops: CDR1 SEHNR, CDR2 FQNEAQ (reference sequence). The CDR3 totals 18 residues.

The V and J genes are TRBV7-2 and TRBJ2-2; a weak D match, TRBD2 (6 bases). The V end lost 3 bases, the J end lost 1 base, and 12 bases lay between the germline ends. In germline, CDR1 is SGHTA, CDR2 FQGNSA. The CDR3 extends over 16 amino acids. CDR3 coding DNA: TGTGCCAGCAGCTTGTCGGGACTCTTGAACACCGGGGAGCTGTTTTTT. Protein: CASSLSGLLNTGELFF.

The chain recombines TRBV27 with TRBJ2-3, with TRBD2 identical over 8 bases. Germline V gene lookup returns CDR1 MNHEY and CDR2 SMNVEV (reference sequence). V lost 5 bases and J lost 4; bases outside the gene matches: 8. The CDR3 runs 15 residues. CDR3 bases: TGTGCCAGCAGTCGCCAACTAGCGGCCTCAGATACGCAGTATTTT. Translated: CASSRQLAASDTQYF.

The chain recombines TRBV12-3 or TRBV12-4 with TRBJ2-2; 8 positions match TRBD1. V shed 5 bases and J 2 bases; nucleotides not matched to a gene: 10. CDR3 length: 17 residues. The CDR3, as DNA: TGTGCCAGCAGTCGAAACGCGGGACAGGCCAACACCGGGGAGCTGTTTTTT. Protein: CASSRNAGQANTGELFF.

This clonotype was seen more than once but under ten times. The chain couples TRBV20-1 to TRBJ2-5, with 14 bases that match TRBD2. This CDR3 has 15 residues. Germline assignment: CDR1 DFQATT and CDR2 SNEGSKA (reference sequence). V lost 6 bases, J lost 5 bases, and 8 bases stayed unmatched. The CDR3: CSAAGTSGGSETQYF. The CDR3 DNA reads as TGCAGTGCCGCAGGGACTAGCGGGGGCTCGGAGACCCAGTACTTC.

As regards this clonotype: A much larger clone is a single base away; this may be a read error. The rearrangement joins TRBV20-1 to TRBJ2-3; D gene uncertain. Germline-derived CDR1 and CDR2 are DFQATT and SNEGSKA (reference sequence). There are 12 residues in the CDR3. This CDR3 reads CRAPRLGDTQYF. In DNA form, the CDR3 reads TGCAGGGCTCCTCGACTGGGAGATACGCAGTATTTT.

This clonotype occurred a few times. The V gene is TRBV7-9, the J gene TRBJ1-1, with no clear D. Looked up from germline, CDR1 is SEHNR and CDR2 is FQNEAQ (reference sequence). With 3 bases removed from V and 13 bases from J, the gap between germline ends came to 15 bases. This CDR3 contains 12 residues. The CDR3 DNA follows: TGTGCCAGCAGCTTTGGGAGCAGCGTCCTTTTCTTT. Its protein is CASSFGSSVLFF. The full variable domain, in which reference TRBV7-9 and TRBJ1-1 provide the parts outside the CDR3, is DTGVSQNPRHKITKRGQNVTFRCDPISEHNRLYWYRQTLGQGPEFLTYFQNEAQLEKSRLLSDRFSAERPKGSFSTLEIQRTEQGDSAMYLCASSFGSSVLFFGQGTRLTVV.

This chain joins TRBV7-9 and TRBJ2-7; D not resolved. With 5 bases removed from V and 0 bases from J, the gap between germline ends came to 11 bases. The CDR3 length is 14 residues. CDR1 is SEHNR, CDR2 FQNEAQ, per germline (reference sequence). The CDR3, as DNA: TGTGCCAGCAGCATCGGTGCCAGCTCCTACGAGCAGTACTTC. It encodes CASSIGASSYEQYF.

CDR3 amino acids: CASSFERAGEKLFF. The CDR3 nucleotides read TGCGCCAGCAGCTTCGAGCGGGCTGGGGAAAAACTGTTTTTT. The J gene is TRBJ1-4, the V gene TRBV5-1; no firm D call. CDR1 and CDR2 (germline): SGHRS, YFSETQ. CDR3 size: 14 residues. Trimming stripped 2 bases from V and 8 bases from J, with 13 bases between. Supplemented by reference TRBV5-1 and TRBJ1-4, the full variable domain reads KAGVTQTPRYLIKTRGQQVTLSCSPISGHRSVSWYQQTPGQGLQFLFEYFSETQRNKGNFPGRFSGRQFSNSRSEMNVSTLELGDSALYLCASSFERAGEKLFFGSGTQLSVL.